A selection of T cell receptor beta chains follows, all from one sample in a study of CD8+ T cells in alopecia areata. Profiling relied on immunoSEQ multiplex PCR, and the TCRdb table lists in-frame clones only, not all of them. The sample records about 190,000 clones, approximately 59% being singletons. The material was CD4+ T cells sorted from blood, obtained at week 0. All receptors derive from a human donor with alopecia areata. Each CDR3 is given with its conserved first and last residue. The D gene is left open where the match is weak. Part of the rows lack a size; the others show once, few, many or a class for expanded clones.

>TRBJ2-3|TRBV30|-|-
TGTGCCTGGGGTATCCTAGCAGATACGCAGTATTTT
CAWGILADTQYF
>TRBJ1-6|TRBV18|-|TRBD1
TGTGCCAGCTCACCCATACAGGGGGCAGTGGATTCACCCCTCCACTTT
CASSPIQGAVDSPLHF
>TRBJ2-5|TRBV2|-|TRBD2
TGTGCCAGCAGTGCGAGCGGGGGGTTTATCAAAGAGACCCAGTACTTC
CASSASGGFIKETQYF
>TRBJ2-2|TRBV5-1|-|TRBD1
TGCGCCAGCAGCCCAGGGACAGGAGACACCGGGGAGCTGTTTTTT
CASSPGTGDTGELFF
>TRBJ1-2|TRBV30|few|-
TGTGCCTGGAGTATAGGGCCTTATGGCTACACCTTC
CAWSIGPYGYTF
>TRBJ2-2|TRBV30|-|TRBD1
TGTGCGGAGAGGACAGGGGAATTCACCGGGGAGCTGTTTTTT
CAERTGEFTGELFF
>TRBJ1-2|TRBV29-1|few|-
TGCAGCGTTGAGGTCCTTAACTATGGCTACACCTTC
CSVEVLNYGYTF
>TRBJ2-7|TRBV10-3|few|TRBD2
TGTGCCAACTCGGGGGGGGTCTCCCACGAGCAGTACTTC
CANSGGVSHEQYF
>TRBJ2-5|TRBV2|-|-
TGTGCCAGCAGACAATCGACTCAAGAGACCCAGTACTTC
CASRQSTQETQYF
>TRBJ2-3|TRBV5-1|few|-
TGCGCCACCGGGGCCCAAAGCACAGATACGCAGTATTTT
CATGAQSTDTQYF
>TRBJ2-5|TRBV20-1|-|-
TGCAGTGCCGGGGGATCAGAGACCCAGTACTTC
CSAGGSETQYF
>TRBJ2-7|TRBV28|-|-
TGTGCCAGCATTGTATCGGGCTCCTACGAGCAGTACTTC
CASIVSGSYEQYF
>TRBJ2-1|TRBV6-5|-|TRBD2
TGTGCCAGCAGCCGACTAGCGGTCTCCCATGAGCAGTTCTTC
CASSRLAVSHEQFF
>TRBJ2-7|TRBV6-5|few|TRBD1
TGTGCCAGCAGCCGTACGACAGGGGGCCGCGAGCAGTACTTC
CASSRTTGGREQYF
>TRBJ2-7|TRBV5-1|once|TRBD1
TGCGCCAGCAGCACTGGACAGGGGGCGGGAAGCGAGCAGTACTTC
CASSTGQGAGSEQYF
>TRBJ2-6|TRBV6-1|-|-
TGTGCCAGCTGGGTGGGGGCTGGGGCCAACGTCCTGACTTTC
CASWVGAGANVLTF
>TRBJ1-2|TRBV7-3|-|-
TGTGCCAGCAGCCCTCTTGGGGGCGTCTATGGCTACACCTTC
CASSPLGGVYGYTF
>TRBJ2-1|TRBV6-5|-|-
TGTGCCAGCAGTTACTCGATTTTCCGAAACAATGAGCAGTTCTTC
CASSYSIFRNNEQFF
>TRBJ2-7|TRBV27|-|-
TGTGCCAGCAGTTTGCGGGGTCCCTACGAGCAGTACTTC
CASSLRGPYEQYF
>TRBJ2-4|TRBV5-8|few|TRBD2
TGTGCCAGCAGCGCCGGACTAGCGGGGGGGGTAGCCAAAAACATTCAGTACTTC
CASSAGLAGGVAKNIQYF
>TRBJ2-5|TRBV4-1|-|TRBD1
TGCGCCAGCAGCCTCGGACAGGGTGGATGGGAGACCCAGTACTTC
CASSLGQGGWETQYF
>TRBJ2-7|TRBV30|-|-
TGTGCCTGGAGACACCATGTCCCTGTAGGGGAGCAGTACTTC
CAWRHHVPVGEQYF
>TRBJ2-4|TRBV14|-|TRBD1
TGTGCCAGCAGCCTAACCAGGGGGACGACCAACATTCAGTACTTC
CASSLTRGTTNIQYF
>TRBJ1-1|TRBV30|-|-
TGTGCCTGGAGTAAGGTTATGAACACTGAAGCTTTCTTT
CAWSKVMNTEAFF
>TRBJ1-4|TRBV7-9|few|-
TGTGCCAGCAGCCAGGGAGTTTTTGGGAAACTGTTTTTT
CASSQGVFGKLFF
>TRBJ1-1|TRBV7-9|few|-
TGTGCCAGCAGCCGGAGCCTGAACACTGAAGCTTTCTTT
CASSRSLNTEAFF
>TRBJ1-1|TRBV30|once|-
TGTGCCTGGAGGCGGGAGTTAAACACTGAAGCTTTCTTT
CAWRRELNTEAFF
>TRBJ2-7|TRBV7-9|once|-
TGTGCCAGCAGCTTAAGAGAAGGGAAGCAGTACTTC
CASSLREGKQYF
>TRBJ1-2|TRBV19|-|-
TGTGCCAGTACGTCCAACTATGGCTACACCTTC
CASTSNYGYTF
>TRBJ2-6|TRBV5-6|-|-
TGTGCCAGCAGTGGGGTTTCTGGGGCCAACGTCCTGACTTTC
CASSGVSGANVLTF
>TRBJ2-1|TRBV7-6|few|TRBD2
TGTGCCAGCAGCGCAACTAGCGGGGGGGCCAACGAGCAGTTCTTC
CASSATSGGANEQFF
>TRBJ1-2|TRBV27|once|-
TGTGCCAGCAGTTCCGTATTCAGGGGTAACTATGGCTACACCTTC
CASSSVFRGNYGYTF